This passage covers 9 T cell receptor beta chains from one sample sequenced in a study of beta chain features in type 1 diabetes. Sequenced material consisted of expressed TCRB transcripts (all of the isolated RNA was reverse transcribed). Assay: immunoSEQ multiplex PCR; the TCRdb copy retains only in-frame clones and omits some. Of under 400,000 clones in the sample, roughly 15% were seen once. Sequencing used central memory CD4+ T cells from blood. The receptor set was obtained from a man younger than 45 in good health.

V gene TRBV5-1 combines with J gene TRBJ2-3; perhaps TRBD2 as D (6 bases). CDR3 length: 15 amino acids. Trimming cost V 5 bases and J 1 base, with 14 bases left between them. Per germline, CDR1 SGHRS and CDR2 YFSETQ. The chain's CDR3 is CASSGSDYRTDTQYF. CDR3 nucleotides: TGCGCCAGCAGTGGGTCGGACTATCGCACAGATACGCAGTATTTT. The full variable domain, with the rest looked up from reference TRBV5-1 and TRBJ2-3, is KAGVTQTPRYLIKTRGQQVTLSCSPISGHRSVSWYQQTPGQGLQFLFEYFSETQRNKGNFPGRFSGRQFSNSRSEMNVSTLELGDSALYLCASSGSDYRTDTQYFGPGTRLTVL.

The chain carries TRBV10-3 and TRBJ2-2, with TRBD2 as a possible D gene (6 bases). Germline CDR1 and CDR2: ENHRY and SYGVKD. The CDR3 covers 14 residues. The V end lost 6 bases, the J end lost 2 bases, and 10 bases lay between the germline ends. This chain's CDR3 is CAIRGGANTGELFF. In DNA form, the CDR3 reads TGTGCCATCAGAGGCGGGGCCAACACCGGGGAGCTGTTTTTT.

A few counts support this clone. The chain links TRBV2 to TRBJ1-5; D is possibly TRBD1 (6 bases). Germline V CDR1 and CDR2: SNHLY, FYNNEI. This CDR3 has 13 residues. V gave up 8 bases and J gave up 2 bases, with 10 bases separating them. CDR3 in amino acids: CASSGAGNQPQHF. For the CDR3, the DNA is TGTGCCAGCTCGGGGGCGGGCAATCAGCCCCAGCATTTT.

A few counts support this clone. The V gene is TRBV5-1, the J gene TRBJ2-5, with D possibly matching TRBD2 (5 bases). CDR1 and CDR2 from the germline V gene are SGHRS and YFSETQ. The CDR3 extends over 13 amino acids. V dropped 3 bases and J dropped 5 bases, with 11 bases sitting between them. This CDR3 reads CASSSWTGETQYF. The DNA of the CDR3 is TGCGCCAGCAGCTCTTGGACGGGGGAGACCCAGTACTTC.

This sequence joins TRBV11-1 and TRBJ1-1, with D uncertain. The CDR3 covers 16 residues. In germline, CDR1 is SGHAT, CDR2 FQDESV (reference sequence). With 1 base removed from V and 5 bases from J, the gap between germline ends came to 17 bases. The CDR3 sequence is CASSLGHGSTLTEAFF. CDR3 nucleotides: TGTGCCAGCAGCTTAGGGCACGGTTCGACTTTAACTGAAGCTTTCTTT.

The chain is built from TRBV12-5 and TRBJ1-5; TRBD1 might be the D (6 bases). The CDR3 loop spans 12 amino acids. Trimming pared 1 base from V and 11 bases from J, leaving 9 bases between. Germline CDR1 LGHNT, CDR2 FRNRAP. CDR3 sequence (DNA): TGTGCTAGTGGTTTGGCCGGACAGACCCAGCATTTT. Translating it yields CASGLAGQTQHF.

This clone was seen a handful of times. The rearrangement uses TRBV6-5 and TRBJ2-7; D is unresolved. This CDR3 region has 12 residues. V lost 2 bases, J lost 6 bases, and 8 bases lay in between. CDR1 and CDR2 from the germline V gene are MNHEY and SVGAGI. CDR3 in amino acids: CASSYKASEQYF. The CDR3, as DNA: TGTGCCAGCAGTTACAAGGCGTCCGAGCAGTACTTC.

The V call is TRBV9, the J call TRBJ2-3; TRBD2 might be the D (7 bases). The V end lost 0 bases, the J end lost 2 bases, and 10 bases lay between the germline ends. Germline V gene lookup returns CDR1 SGDLS and CDR2 YYNGEE. The CDR3 is 15 residues long. The CDR3 here is CASSVVGGLTDTQYF. DNA for the CDR3: TGTGCCAGCAGCGTAGTCGGGGGGCTCACAGATACGCAGTATTTT.

The rearrangement joins TRBV11-3 to TRBJ2-4, with 8 bases that match TRBD1. With V trimmed by 4 bases and J by 1 base, 9 bases remained unmatched. There are 17 residues in the CDR3. The germline CDR1 and CDR2 sequences are SGHNT and YENEEA. The CDR3 sequence is CASSSSQGVFAKNIQYF. CDR3 bases: TGTGCCAGCAGCTCTTCACAGGGGGTCTTTGCCAAAAACATTCAGTACTTC.